This passage covers 10 T cell receptor beta chains from one sample sequenced in a study of blood T cell repertoires in COVID-19. Repertoires were generated with immunoSEQ multiplex PCR, while TCRdb's copy carries only in-frame clones and drops some. The sample yields fewer than 450,000 clones, 80% to 95% seen once. The sequenced sample was PBMCs or T cells enriched from blood (not recorded which). The receptors derive from a man aged 18 to 30 who had recovered from COVID-19.

The rearrangement uses TRBV10-3 and TRBJ1-2; 7 bases agree with TRBD1. With V trimmed by 0 bases and J by 5 bases, 3 bases remained unmatched. This CDR3 comprises 14 residues. Germline-derived CDR1 and CDR2 are ENHRY and SYGVKD. The CDR3 sequence: CAISESGGNYGYTF. As DNA, the CDR3 is TGTGCCATCAGTGAGTCAGGGGGCAATTATGGCTACACCTTC.

The CDR3, as DNA: TGTGCCAGCAGTTTCCGGGTAAATCAGCCCCAGCATTTT. It specifies CASSFRVNQPQHF. The chain joins TRBV12-3 or TRBV12-4 to TRBJ1-5; D ambiguous. CDR3 length equals 13 residues. Trimming cost V 3 bases and J 4 bases, with 7 bases left between them.

The V gene is TRBV27, the J gene TRBJ2-7; 7 bases line up with TRBD1. The CDR3 loop spans 15 amino acids. The V gene's germline CDR1 is MNHEY and CDR2 SMNVEV (reference sequence). V lost 5 bases, J lost 2 bases, and 9 bases stayed unmatched. The CDR3 loop is CASSVKQGIPYEQYF. The CDR3 region has the DNA TGTGCCAGCAGTGTAAAACAGGGGATTCCCTACGAGCAGTACTTC.

This chain links TRBV11-3 with TRBJ2-5; D gene ambiguous. Trimming left V 0 bases short and J 1 base short, with 9 bases between. The CDR3 consists of 15 residues. CDR1 is SGHNT, CDR2 YENEEA, per germline. The CDR3 is CASSLDPGPQETQYF. The DNA of the CDR3 is TGTGCCAGCAGCTTAGACCCGGGTCCCCAAGAGACCCAGTACTTC.

The CDR3 loop is CATSFTGTVLDEQFF. CDR3 bases: TGTGCCACCAGCTTTACCGGGACAGTTTTAGATGAGCAGTTCTTC. V gene TRBV15 combines with J gene TRBJ2-1, with 7 bases that match TRBD1. This CDR3 is built from 15 residues. V lost 5 bases and J lost 8; bases outside the gene matches: 12. The germline V gene encodes CDR1 LNHNV and CDR2 YYDKDF (reference sequence).

The chain joins TRBV4-1 to TRBJ2-7, with D possibly matching TRBD1 (5 bases). The CDR3 is 14 residues long. CDR1 is MGHRA, CDR2 YSYEKL, per germline. The V gene lost 0 bases and the J gene lost 0 bases, with 6 bases spanning the gap. The CDR3 loop reads CASSQDQGSYEQYF. The CDR3 DNA follows: TGCGCCAGCAGCCAAGATCAGGGCTCCTACGAGCAGTACTTC.

This chain uses TRBV5-5 with TRBJ2-7; perhaps TRBD1 as D (5 bases). Germline V gene data show CDR1 as SGHKS and CDR2 as YYEKEE (reference sequence). Deletions cut 2 bases from V and 7 bases from J, with 22 bases between. This CDR3 is built from 16 residues. In DNA form, the CDR3 reads TGTGCCAGCAGCTTATTAGGACAATTCAATATTCGGGAGCAGTACTTC. Translation gives CASSLLGQFNIREQYF.

The chain links TRBV19 to TRBJ2-1; D gene ambiguous. Per germline, CDR1 LNHDA and CDR2 SQIVND (reference sequence). This CDR3 spans 13 amino acids. V dropped 5 bases and J dropped 7 bases, with 12 bases sitting between them. The CDR3 loop reads CASSARTVNEQFF. The DNA for the CDR3 is TGTGCCAGTAGTGCCCGAACGGTGAATGAGCAGTTCTTC.

This chain joins TRBV6-5 and TRBJ2-1, with 10 bases aligning to TRBD2. Unmatched junction bases numbered 5, after V lost 2 bases and J lost 7 bases. The CDR3 runs 15 residues. CDR1 is MNHEY, CDR2 SVGAGI, per germline. The DNA for the CDR3 is TGTGCCAGCAGTTACCGGCTAGCGGGGGTGAATGAGCAGTTCTTC. Translation gives CASSYRLAGVNEQFF.

The J gene is TRBJ2-7, the V gene TRBV1; TRBD2 is the table's D call, not checked against the DNA. TRBV1 is assigned pseudogene status. The CDR3 length is 15 residues. The DNA for the CDR3 is TGCACCAGCAGCCAAGAGGAGCGGGAGTACCCCGAGCAGTACTTC. The encoded protein is CTSSQEEREYPEQYF.